This T cell receptor beta chain was identified during a study of tissue T cells after allogeneic stem cell transplantation. TCRdb's table, derived via immunoSEQ multiplex PCR, lists solely in-frame clones and lacks some. The sample shows about 26,000 clones, around 90% of them seen only once. This CDR3 is built from 15 residues. Trimming removed 8 bases at V and 5 bases at J, with 22 bases between. Germline loops: CDR1 MNHEY, CDR2 SVGAGI. Sample: blood, taken before transplantation. The V call is TRBV6-5, the J call TRBJ2-7; D might be TRBD1 (8 bases). This receptor was taken from a male donor aged 60 or over who later had graft-versus-host disease after an allogeneic stem cell transplant. The CDR3 DNA reads as TGTGCCAGCGACCGGATAGAACAGGGGGGGAACGAGCAGTACTTC. This gives the protein CASDRIEQGGNEQYF.